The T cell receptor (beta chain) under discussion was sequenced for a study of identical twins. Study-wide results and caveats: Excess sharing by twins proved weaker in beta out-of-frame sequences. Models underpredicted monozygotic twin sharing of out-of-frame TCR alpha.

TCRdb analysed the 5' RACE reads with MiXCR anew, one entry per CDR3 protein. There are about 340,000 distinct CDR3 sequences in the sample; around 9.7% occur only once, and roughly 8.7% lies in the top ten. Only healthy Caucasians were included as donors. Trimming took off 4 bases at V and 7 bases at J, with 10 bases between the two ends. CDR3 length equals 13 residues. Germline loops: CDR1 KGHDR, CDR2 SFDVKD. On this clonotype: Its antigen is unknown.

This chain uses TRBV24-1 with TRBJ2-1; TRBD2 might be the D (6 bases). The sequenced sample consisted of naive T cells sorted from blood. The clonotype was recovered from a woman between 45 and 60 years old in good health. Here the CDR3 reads CATSEWRGNEQFF. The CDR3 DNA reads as TGTGCCACCAGTGAGTGGCGGGGAAATGAGCAGTTCTTC.